These 21 T cell receptor beta chains were sequenced from one sample in a study of blood T cells in healthy people across ages. The authors ran a second PCR of about 6 to 12 cycles using a sample-barcoded 5' primer and a J-beta primer mix. Each CDR3 protein gets one entry after TCRdb re-called the 5' RACE reads with MiXCR. The table shows 1,500,000 or so distinct CDR3 sequences, with approximately 43% occurring only once. Sequenced sample: blood. Receptors originate from a woman aged 18-29 years in good health.

This clonotype was seen many times. This chain links TRBV29-1 with TRBJ2-5; D is possibly TRBD1 or TRBD2 (5 bases each). In germline, CDR1 is SQVTM, CDR2 ANQGSEA. Trimming stripped 0 bases from V and 4 bases from J, with 9 bases between. There are 13 residues in the CDR3. The CDR3 loop is CSVEDRGGETQYF. The DNA of the CDR3 is TGCAGCGTTGAAGATCGTGGGGGAGAGACCCAGTACTTC.

This clonotype appeared a few times. The gene calls are TRBV13 and TRBJ2-2; D possibly matches TRBD1 or TRBD2 (6 bases each). Germline V gene sequence: CDR1 PRHDT, CDR2 FYEKMQ (reference sequence). V was shortened by 2 bases and J by 7 bases, with 11 bases between the two germline ends. The CDR3 contains 14 residues. This chain's CDR3 is CASSLLGGNGELFF. The CDR3 DNA reads as TGTGCCAGCAGCTTATTGGGGGGCAACGGGGAGCTGTTTTTT. Supplemented by reference TRBV13 and TRBJ2-2, the full variable domain reads AAGVIQSPRHLIKEKRETATLKCYPIPRHDTVYWYQQGPGQDPQFLISFYEKMQSDKGSIPDRFSAQQFSDYHSELNMSSLELGDSALYFCASSLLGGNGELFFGEGSRLTVL.

The gene calls are TRBV27 and TRBJ1-2; 9 positions agree with TRBD1. CDR1 is MNHEY, CDR2 SMNVEV, per germline (reference sequence). CDR3 size: 17 residues. Germline trimming cut 2 bases from V and 4 bases from J; bases unmatched to any gene: 11. For the CDR3, the DNA is TGTGCCAGCAGTTTAGACCGGGACAGGGATATCAGCTATGGCTACACCTTC. It translates to CASSLDRDRDISYGYTF.

The gene calls are TRBV28 and TRBJ2-3, with 8 bases lining up with TRBD2. With 5 bases clipped from V and 6 bases from J, the junction kept 7 bases outside the gene matches. CDR3 length: 14 amino acids. CDR1 and CDR2 (germline): MDHEN, SYDVKM. In DNA, the CDR3 is TGTGCCAGCAGTGGATCGGGACTAGAGGATACGCAGTATTTT. Translating gives CASSGSGLEDTQYF.

This clonotype has just a few counts. The J gene is TRBJ1-1, the V gene TRBV3-1, with 7 bases matching TRBD1. CDR3 length: 12 amino acids. Germline-derived CDR1 and CDR2 are LGHDT and YNNKEL (reference sequence). Unmatched junction bases numbered 5, after V lost 2 bases and J lost 11 bases. DNA for the CDR3: TGTGCCAGCAGCCAACGGGGACAGAGGGCTTTCTTT. Protein sequence: CASSQRGQRAFF.

The chain joins TRBV10-3 to TRBJ2-4, with 9 bases fitting TRBD1. CDR3 length: 18 amino acids. J lost 0 bases, V lost 3 bases, and 9 bases had no gene match. The germline V gene has CDR1 ENHRY and CDR2 SYGVKD. In nucleotides, the CDR3 is TGTGCCATCAGTGATACCGACAGGGGGAGATTAGCCAAAAACATTCAGTACTTC. Protein: CAISDTDRGRLAKNIQYF.

This clonotype occurred once. The V gene is TRBV2, the J gene TRBJ2-7; no definite D call. CDR1 SNHLY and CDR2 FYNNEI come from the germline V gene. The length of the CDR3 is 13 residues. Trimming pared 1 base from V and 5 bases from J, leaving 9 bases between. CDR3 sequence (DNA): TGTGCCAGCAGTGAAGGTTTGGGGAACGAGCAGTACTTC. Its protein is CASSEGLGNEQYF.

The chain is built from TRBV5-1 and TRBJ2-3; 7 bases agree with TRBD2. There are 13 residues in the CDR3. Germline V CDR1 and CDR2: SGHRS, YFSETQ. Germline trimming cut 7 bases from V and 0 bases from J; bases unmatched to any gene: 2. The CDR3 DNA is TGCGCCAGCGGGGGGGTGAGCACAGATACGCAGTATTTT. Its translation is CASGGVSTDTQYF.

The genes are TRBV7-9 and TRBJ2-1; possibly TRBD1 or TRBD2 for D (5 bases each). The CDR3 is 16 residues long. Deletions cut 6 bases from V and 3 bases from J, with 18 bases between. CDR1 is SEHNR, CDR2 FQNEAQ, per germline (reference sequence). The CDR3 coding sequence is TGTGCCAGCAGATCAGAGGGGACCAATTTCTACAATGAGCAGTTCTTC. It codes for CASRSEGTNFYNEQFF. The full variable domain, with the rest looked up from reference TRBV7-9 and TRBJ2-1, is DTGVSQNPRHKITKRGQNVTFRCDPISEHNRLYWYRQTLGQGPEFLTYFQNEAQLEKSRLLSDRFSAERPKGSFSTLEIQRTEQGDSAMYLCASRSEGTNFYNEQFFGPGTRLTVL.

The chain links TRBV6-6 to TRBJ1-3; D is unclear. This CDR3 spans 14 amino acids. The germline V gene has CDR1 MNHNY and CDR2 SVGAGI (reference sequence). V was trimmed by 6 bases and J by 0 bases, leaving 9 bases between them. CDR3 nucleotide sequence: TGTGCCAGCAGAGGAAGCTTCTCTGGAAACACCATATATTTT. It yields the protein CASRGSFSGNTIYF.

Concerning this clonotype itself: A much larger clone lies one base from this, so it may be a read error. This chain joins TRBV9 and TRBJ2-5, with TRBD1 as a possible D gene (5 bases). The assigned J gene may be wrong: the sequence end matches TRBJ2-1 better. The CDR3 totals 14 residues. Germline CDR1 is SGDLS and CDR2 is YYNGEE. CDR3 loop: CASSLTGRQETQFF. CDR3 DNA sequence: TGTGCCAGCAGCCTCACAGGACGGCAAGAGACCCAGTTCTTC.

The V and J genes are TRBV2 and TRBJ2-4, with D perhaps matching TRBD1 (6 bases). With the DNA end fitting TRBJ2-7 better, the J assignment may be wrong. CDR1 and CDR2 from the germline V gene are SNHLY and FYNNEI. The CDR3 totals 13 residues. DNA of the CDR3: TGTGCCAGCAGTCAACAGGGACGGGGCGAGCAGTACTTC. It is translated as CASSQQGRGEQYF.

The chain carries TRBV7-9 and TRBJ2-3; D not resolved. The CDR3 covers 14 residues. V was trimmed by 1 base and J by 2 bases, leaving 7 bases between them. The germline gives CDR1 SEHNR, CDR2 FQNEAQ (reference sequence). In nucleotides, the CDR3 is TGTGCCAGCAGCTTAGTAGCCCACACAGATACGCAGTATTTT. Translation: CASSLVAHTDTQYF.

This clonotype has just one count. The chain is built from TRBV13 and TRBJ2-5; tentative D call: TRBD2 (5 bases). Germline CDR1 and CDR2: PRHDT and FYEKMQ (reference sequence). The CDR3 loop spans 13 amino acids. The V and J ends lost 1 base and 11 bases respectively, with 14 bases between them. CDR3: CASSLVSEVEQYF. The CDR3, as DNA: TGTGCCAGCAGCTTAGTGTCGGAGGTGGAGCAGTACTTC.

V and J are TRBV30 and TRBJ2-1; 11 nucleotides align to TRBD1. CDR1 and CDR2 from the germline V gene are GTSNPN and SVGIG (reference sequence). The J segment lost 6 bases and the V segment lost 0 bases, leaving 4 bases of the junction unmatched. The CDR3 is made up of 15 amino acids. CDR3 loop: CAWSVLGQGGNEQFF. Here the CDR3 DNA reads TGTGCCTGGAGTGTACTGGGACAGGGGGGCAATGAGCAGTTCTTC.

The rearrangement joins TRBV6-6 to TRBJ1-4; weak D call: TRBD1 (5 bases). With 2 bases removed from V and 8 bases from J, the gap between germline ends came to 15 bases. The CDR3 consists of 15 residues. The germline V gene has CDR1 MNHNY and CDR2 SVGAGI (reference sequence). In DNA form, the CDR3 reads TGTGCCAGCAGTTACGGGGGGTGGGTAGAAGAAAAACTGTTTTTT. As protein: CASSYGGWVEEKLFF.

This clonotype was counted a single time. V is TRBV13 and J is TRBJ2-4; 9 bases line up with TRBD1. The better agreement between TRBJ2-5 and the DNA end casts doubt on the J call. The CDR3 sequence is 18 residues long. The germline CDR1 and CDR2 sequences are PRHDT and FYEKMQ (reference sequence). The CDR3 region has the DNA TGTGCCAGCAGCTTCCCTACCTCGACAGGGGGGATAGGTGAGACCCAGTACTTC. This encodes CASSFPTSTGGIGETQYF.

The chain couples TRBV4-3 to TRBJ2-1; 10 positions match TRBD2. The V gene's germline CDR1 is LGHNA and CDR2 YSLEER. This CDR3 has 14 amino acids. V lost 0 bases and J lost 15; bases outside the gene matches: 8. As DNA, the CDR3 is TGCGCCAGCAGCCAAGAACCCGAGCGGGGGGGCCCGTTCTTC. It translates to CASSQEPERGGPFF.

This clonotype was picked up many times. The junction differs from germline at one of its ends, possibly a read error. This sequence joins TRBV10-1 and TRBJ2-5; D possibly corresponds to TRBD2 (6 bases). Germline V gene lookup returns CDR1 WNHNN and CDR2 SYGVQD (reference sequence). This CDR3 is built from 13 residues. The CDR3 sequence: CASSAAGQETQYF. The CDR3 coding sequence is TGCGCCAGTAGTGCGGCGGGGCAAGAGACCCAGTACTTC.

This clonotype was detected only a few times. The chain employs TRBV28 and TRBJ2-1, with D perhaps TRBD2 (5 bases). CDR1 and CDR2 (germline): MDHEN, SYDVKM. The CDR3 runs 17 residues. V shed 6 bases and J shed 1 base, with 19 bases lying between them. CDR3: CASSPLYLSGSYNEQFF. The CDR3 DNA sequence: TGTGCCAGCAGCCCCCTTTATCTGTCGGGATCCTACAATGAGCAGTTCTTC.

V and J are TRBV11-2 and TRBJ2-2; 11 nucleotides align to TRBD2. The CDR3 covers 16 residues. In germline, CDR1 is SGHAT, CDR2 FQNNGV. With V trimmed by 5 bases and J by 4 bases, 6 bases remained unmatched. This CDR3 is CASSNRLAGFTGELFF. DNA for the CDR3: TGTGCCAGCAGCAATAGACTAGCGGGATTCACCGGGGAGCTGTTTTTT.